The 23 T cell receptor beta chains given below trace back to one sample, sequenced in a study of technical replicates of blood from several donors. Using immunoSEQ multiplex PCR, the repertoire was profiled, and TCRdb retains in-frame clones only, with some absent. The sample includes fewer than 90,000 clones, 93% of them seen just once. Sequenced: T cells isolated from PBMCs. These receptor sequences come from a human donor in good health.

The chain combines TRBV5-1 with TRBJ2-5, with TRBD2 identical over 12 bases. This CDR3 region has 17 residues. With 1 base clipped from V and 2 bases from J, the junction kept 6 bases outside the gene matches. Germline V gene lookup returns CDR1 SGHRS and CDR2 YFSETQ. CDR3 DNA: TGCGCCAGCAGCTTGAGACTAGCGGGGGAGATACAAGAGACCCAGTACTTC. This codes for CASSLRLAGEIQETQYF.

The table lists this clone with a count of one. V and J are TRBV27 and TRBJ2-1; TRBD1 might be the D (5 bases). The CDR3 has 11 residues. With 6 bases removed from V and 8 bases from J, the gap between germline ends came to 8 bases. Germline assignment: CDR1 MNHEY and CDR2 SMNVEV (reference sequence). CDR3 DNA sequence: TGTGCCAGCAGCGACAGCTATGAGCAGTTCTTC. Encoded protein: CASSDSYEQFF.

For this clone: Different DNA sequences within this sample yield the same CDR3. The chain has TRBV27 and TRBJ2-7; D might be TRBD2 (6 bases). The CDR3 covers 13 residues. Trimming shortened V by 3 bases and J by 7 bases, and 13 bases separated the two germline ends. CDR1 and CDR2 (germline): MNHEY, SMNVEV (reference sequence). CDR3 residues: CASSLEGRGEQYF. DNA for the CDR3: TGTGCCAGCAGTTTGGAGGGTCGCGGGGAGCAGTACTTC.

This chain uses TRBV5-1 with TRBJ2-7; TRBD1 aligns across 7 bases. Trimming removed 3 bases from V and 4 bases from J; junction bases left unmatched: 25. CDR1 is SGHRS, CDR2 YFSETQ, per germline. The CDR3 loop spans 20 amino acids. DNA of the CDR3: TGCGCCAGCAGCTCCCCGTCCCGGGGACAGAACCGAGGAGAGATTTACGAGCAGTACTTC. Protein product: CASSSPSRGQNRGEIYEQYF.

The chain recombines TRBV11-2 with TRBJ2-5, with 8 bases lining up with TRBD2. The germline gives CDR1 SGHAT, CDR2 FQNNGV. The CDR3 runs to 15 residues. Trimming took 8 bases from V and 5 from J; bases not matched to a gene: 13. The CDR3 coding sequence is TGTGCCAGCCAAGACACGCCGGGACTAGTGGAGACCCAGTACTTC. Translated: CASQDTPGLVETQYF.

The gene calls are TRBV18 and TRBJ2-1; a weak D match, TRBD2 (5 bases). From germline, CDR1 is KGHSH and CDR2 LQKENI. This CDR3 is 16 amino acids long. V gave up 1 base and J gave up 6 bases, with 16 bases separating them. CDR3 sequence reads: CASSPLYGSSGNEQFF. In nucleotides, the CDR3 is TGTGCCAGCTCACCACTTTATGGGAGCTCGGGCAATGAGCAGTTCTTC.

V usage is TRBV27 and J usage is TRBJ2-1; 11 positions match TRBD2. Looked up from germline, CDR1 is MNHEY and CDR2 is SMNVEV (reference sequence). This CDR3 has 16 amino acids. V lost 5 bases, J lost 7 bases, and 10 bases stayed unmatched. CDR3 DNA sequence: TGTGCCAGCAGTCCCCAAACTAGCGGGAGCATTAATGAGCAGTTCTTC. Its translation is CASSPQTSGSINEQFF.

V usage is TRBV7-6 and J usage is TRBJ2-6; D might be TRBD1 (5 bases). V was cut by 4 bases and J by 3 bases, with 10 bases left in between. Germline values: CDR1 SGHVS, CDR2 FNYEAQ. The CDR3 sequence is 15 residues long. The CDR3 region has the DNA TGTGCCAGCAGCTCTAAGACAGTTGGGGCCAACGTCCTGACTTTC. Amino acid sequence: CASSSKTVGANVLTF.

The sample holds one count of this clone. A junction boundary mismatches the germline segment, possibly from a read error. The chain combines TRBV4-1 with TRBJ2-2; 10 bases match TRBD2. Germline V gene data show CDR1 as MGHRA and CDR2 as YSYEKL. The CDR3 totals 18 residues. The CDR3 DNA follows: TGCGCCAGCAGCCAAGGAGGCCTAGCGGGAGTTGGAACCGGGAAGCTGTTTTTT. Translated, it gives CASSQGGLAGVGTGKLFF.

The chain combines TRBV11-3 with TRBJ2-4; D is possibly TRBD2 (5 bases). Trimming pared 4 bases from V and 2 bases from J, leaving 9 bases between. CDR1 is SGHNT and CDR2 is YENEEA in the germline V gene. This CDR3 has 14 amino acids. The CDR3 region is CASSSGGSKNIQYF. The DNA for the CDR3 is TGTGCCAGCAGCTCCGGAGGTTCCAAAAACATTCAGTACTTC.

The rearrangement joins TRBV4-2 to TRBJ1-2; D unclear. CDR3 size: 13 residues. CDR1 LGHNA and CDR2 YNFKEQ come from the germline V gene. V was shortened by 0 bases and J by 1 base, with 3 bases between the two germline ends. The CDR3 DNA is TGTGCCAGCAGCCAAGACAGTAACTATGGCTACACCTTC. Its translation: CASSQDSNYGYTF.

The V call is TRBV29-1, the J call TRBJ1-5; D call uncertain. Deletions cut 0 bases from V and 0 bases from J, with 3 bases between. This CDR3 contains 13 residues. Germline CDR1 reads SQVTM; CDR2 reads ANQGSEA. Here the CDR3 reads CSVEEHSNQPQHF. CDR3 nucleotide sequence: TGCAGCGTTGAAGAACATAGCAATCAGCCCCAGCATTTT.

The chain has TRBV11-2 and TRBJ1-1; no clear D. V was pared by 2 bases and J by 5 bases, with 9 bases between. CDR1 SGHAT and CDR2 FQNNGV come from the germline V gene. The CDR3 is made up of 13 amino acids. The CDR3 bases are TGTGCCAGCAGCTTAATGTCGGGGACTGAAGCTTTCTTT. Its protein is CASSLMSGTEAFF.

The chain employs TRBV4-1 and TRBJ2-6; 8 nucleotides match TRBD1. CDR1 is MGHRA and CDR2 is YSYEKL in the germline V gene. The CDR3 sequence is 16 residues long. Trimming took 2 bases from V and 2 from J; bases not matched to a gene: 2. The CDR3 is CASSQQDRAGANVLTF. CDR3 nucleotides: TGCGCCAGCAGCCAACAGGACAGGGCTGGGGCCAACGTCCTGACTTTC.

This chain links TRBV7-9 with TRBJ1-4; 7 bases map to TRBD1. The CDR3 runs to 14 residues. The trim removed 3 bases at V and 4 bases at J, leaving 2 bases unmatched. Germline V gene data show CDR1 as SEHNR and CDR2 as FQNEAQ (reference sequence). The CDR3 loop is CASSFQGGNEKLFF. CDR3 coding DNA: TGTGCCAGCAGCTTTCAGGGGGGTAATGAAAAACTGTTTTTT.

V gene TRBV7-2 combines with J gene TRBJ1-2, with a tentative D call TRBD1 (5 bases). The CDR3 has 13 amino acids. The germline gives CDR1 SGHTA, CDR2 FQGNSA. V was clipped by 4 bases and J by 3 bases, with 9 bases between them. This chain's CDR3 is CASSSGGDYGYTF. As DNA, the CDR3 is TGTGCCAGCAGCTCGGGGGGGGACTATGGCTACACCTTC.

V is TRBV5-1 and J is TRBJ2-6, with 7 bases fitting TRBD2. Per the germline V gene, CDR1 is SGHRS and CDR2 is YFSETQ. The trim removed 4 bases at V and 0 bases at J, leaving 7 bases unmatched. This CDR3 has 17 residues. Here the CDR3 DNA reads TGCGCCAGCAGCCCACGGGGGGTCCCCTCTGGGGCCAACGTCCTGACTTTC. It specifies CASSPRGVPSGANVLTF.

This chain joins TRBV27 and TRBJ1-1; TRBD1 might be the D (5 bases). The CDR3 is 13 residues long. CDR1 and CDR2 from the germline V gene are MNHEY and SMNVEV (reference sequence). V was shortened by 2 bases and J by 3 bases, with 7 bases between the two germline ends. CDR3 amino acids: CASSLNRYTEAFF. The CDR3 nucleotides read TGTGCCAGCAGTTTAAACAGGTACACTGAAGCTTTCTTT.

The chain joins TRBV7-8 to TRBJ1-2, with D possibly matching TRBD1 (5 bases). The germline CDR1 and CDR2 sequences are SGHVS and FQNEAQ. Trimming took 1 base from V and 6 from J, leaving 15 bases between them. This CDR3 spans 15 amino acids. CDR3 DNA: TGTGCCAGCAGCTTAGAGGTCGCGGGGGAGCATGGCTACACCTTC. Amino acids: CASSLEVAGEHGYTF.

The chain links TRBV30 to TRBJ1-5, with D maybe TRBD1 (5 bases). The CDR3 length is 13 residues. The V end was cut by 1 base, the J end by 2 bases, with 6 bases between. Germline CDR1 is GTSNPN and CDR2 is SVGIG (reference sequence). The CDR3 loop reads CAWSAGGNQPQHF. The CDR3 nucleotides are TGTGCCTGGAGTGCGGGGGGCAATCAGCCCCAGCATTTT.

The V call is TRBV2, the J call TRBJ1-6, with a tentative D call TRBD1 (6 bases). V was clipped by 4 bases and J by 12 bases, with 7 bases between them. Germline CDR1 SNHLY, CDR2 FYNNEI. CDR3 size: 11 residues. The CDR3 coding sequence is TGTGCCAGCAGTGTACAGGGACCCCTCCACTTT. Its protein product is CASSVQGPLHF.

The gene calls are TRBV29-1 and TRBJ2-1, with 12 positions matching TRBD2. V lost 6 bases and J lost 10; bases outside the gene matches: 19. Germline V gene lookup returns CDR1 SQVTM and CDR2 ANQGSEA. CDR3 length: 17 amino acids. The CDR3 DNA reads as TGCAGCGTCTATAGCGCAATTCTAGCGGGGGGGCCGGGAGAGCAGTTCTTC. It encodes CSVYSAILAGGPGEQFF.

V is TRBV21-1 and J is TRBJ1-3; TRBD1, as called in the table, went unchecked against the DNA. TRBV21-1 represents a pseudogene. This CDR3 spans 16 amino acids. The chain's CDR3 is CASSIGQGRTGNTIYF. CDR3 nucleotides: TGTGCCAGCAGCATTGGACAGGGACGGACGGGAAACACCATATATTTT.